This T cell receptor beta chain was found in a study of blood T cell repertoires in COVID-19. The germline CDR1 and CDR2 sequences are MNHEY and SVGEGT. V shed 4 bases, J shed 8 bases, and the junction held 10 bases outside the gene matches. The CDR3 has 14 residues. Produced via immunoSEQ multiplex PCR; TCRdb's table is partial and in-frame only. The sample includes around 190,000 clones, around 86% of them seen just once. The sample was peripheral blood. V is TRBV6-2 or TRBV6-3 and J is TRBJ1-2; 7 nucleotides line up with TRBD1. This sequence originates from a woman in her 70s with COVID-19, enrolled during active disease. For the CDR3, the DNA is TGTGCCAGCAGTTCGAGTAACAGGGGTAGAGGCTACACCTTC. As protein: CASSSSNRGRGYTF.